This TCR beta chain emerged from a study of blood T cell repertoires in COVID-19. This CDR3 comprises 12 residues. V lost 7 bases to trimming and J lost 4 bases; unmatched junction nucleotides: 5. CDR1 and CDR2 (germline): GTSNPN, SVGIG (reference sequence). Some clones are missing from TCRdb's copy, which holds only in-frame ones; the method was immunoSEQ multiplex PCR. The sample has tens of thousands of clones, under 90% seen once. The specimen was peripheral blood. The receptor was isolated from a human donor in a cohort sampled during active COVID-19. The chain is built from TRBV30 and TRBJ2-7; 9 bases line up with TRBD1. CDR3: CAFGQGPYEQYF. The CDR3 bases are TGTGCCTTCGGACAGGGGCCGTACGAGCAGTACTTC.